Sequencing of this TCR beta chain was carried out in a study of a mutant IDH1 vaccine in newly diagnosed glioma. Germline CDR1 is ENHRY and CDR2 is SYGVKD. The CDR3 length is 18 residues. V was clipped by 6 bases and J by 3 bases; unmatched bases: 18. As for time point: week 35, safety follow-up. The study gave 300 ug of mutant IDH1 20-mer peptide per vaccine dose, with topical imiquimod. Sequencing was performed with immunoSEQ multiplex PCR; in TCRdb, only in-frame clones are kept and a portion is missing. The table has 40,000 to 45,000 clones, roughly 79% seen once. This clone was counted a single time. Its specificity is not known.

V is TRBV10-3 and J is TRBJ2-3; 7 nucleotides line up with TRBD2. The TCR comes from a woman in her thirties or forties with glioma. Some clones in this sample may be carry-over from other donors' samples. The input for sequencing was PBMCs, taken from a glioma patient whose treatment included an IDH1 peptide vaccine. The CDR3 nucleotides read TGTGCCATCAGCCCTGATCCAAGGGAGGGGATGGATACAGATACGCAGTATTTT. The encoded protein is CAISPDPREGMDTDTQYF.